There are a few counts of the clone carrying this TCR beta chain. Its antigen is unidentified. This sample was included in a study of T cells in Graves' hyperthyroidism and ophthalmopathy. Study results and limitations: Ophthalmopathy and stable hyperthyroidism were separated by a 13 V-J model. Within blood appeared most thyroid clonotypes that had expanded above 0.001.

V lost 0 bases and J 0 bases, leaving 13 bases between the germline ends. Germline CDR1 reads LNHNV; CDR2 reads YYDKDF (reference sequence). This CDR3 is built from 17 residues. RNA transcripts gave rise to amplified TCR beta CDR3 regions. First-round RT-PCR of the TCR CDR3 relied on the HTBI primer set. MiXCR, run by TCRdb on the multiplex PCR reads, gives a single entry per CDR3 protein. The table records approximately 690,000 distinct CDR3 sequences, about 14% of them present only once. Together with thyroid ultrasound, orbital computed tomography, serum thyroxine and TRAb, clinical symptoms were used for diagnoses.

Sequencing was done on a sample of blood. The chain uses TRBV15 and TRBJ2-3; D is undetermined. The clonotype was recovered from a woman between 45 and 65 years old with Graves' ophthalmopathy. The CDR3 DNA reads TGTGCCACCAGCAGAGATTTGAGCAGCATAAGCACAGATACGCAGTATTTT. It encodes CATSRDLSSISTDTQYF.